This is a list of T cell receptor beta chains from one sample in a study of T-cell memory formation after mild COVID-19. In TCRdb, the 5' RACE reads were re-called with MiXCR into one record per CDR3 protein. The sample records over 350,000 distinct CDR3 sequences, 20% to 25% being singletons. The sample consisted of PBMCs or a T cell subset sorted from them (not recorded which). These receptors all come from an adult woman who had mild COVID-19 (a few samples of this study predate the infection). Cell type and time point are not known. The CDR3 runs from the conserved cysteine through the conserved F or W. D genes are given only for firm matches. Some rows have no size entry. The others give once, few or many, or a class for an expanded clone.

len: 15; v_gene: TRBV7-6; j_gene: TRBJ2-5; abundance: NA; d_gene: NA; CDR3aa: CASSRFTGSAETQYF; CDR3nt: TGTGCCAGCAGCCGCTTCACGGGGTCAGCGGAGACCCAGTACTTC
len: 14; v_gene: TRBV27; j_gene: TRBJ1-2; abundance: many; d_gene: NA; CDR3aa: CASSPLGENYGYTF; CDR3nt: TGTGCCAGCAGTCCCCTAGGGGAGAACTATGGCTACACCTTC
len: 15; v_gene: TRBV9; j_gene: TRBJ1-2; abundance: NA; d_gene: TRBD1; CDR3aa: CASSVADRQGGGYTF; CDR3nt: TGTGCCAGCAGCGTAGCGGATCGACAGGGAGGCGGCTACACCTTC
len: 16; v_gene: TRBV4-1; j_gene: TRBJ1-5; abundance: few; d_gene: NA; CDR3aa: CASSQVLRGRDQPQHF; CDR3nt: TGCGCCAGCAGCCAAGTGTTGCGGGGGCGGGATCAGCCCCAGCATTTT
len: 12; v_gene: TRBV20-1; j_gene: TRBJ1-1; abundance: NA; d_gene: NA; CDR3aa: CSAIAGGTEAFF; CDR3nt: TGCAGTGCTATCGCGGGAGGAACTGAAGCTTTCTTT
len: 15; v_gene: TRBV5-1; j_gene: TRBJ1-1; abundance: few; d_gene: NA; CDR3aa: CASRHDQGRNTEAFF; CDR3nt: TGCGCCAGCAGGCACGATCAGGGCAGGAACACTGAAGCTTTCTTT
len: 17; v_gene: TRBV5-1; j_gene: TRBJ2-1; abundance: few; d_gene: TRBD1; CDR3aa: CASSLEPGQTSYNEQFF; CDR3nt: TGCGCCAGCAGCTTGGAGCCGGGACAGACCTCCTACAATGAGCAGTTCTTC
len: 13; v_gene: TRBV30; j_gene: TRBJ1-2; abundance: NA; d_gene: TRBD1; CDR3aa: CAATRTGHYGYTF; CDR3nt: TGTGCCGCCACCCGGACAGGGCACTATGGCTACACCTTC
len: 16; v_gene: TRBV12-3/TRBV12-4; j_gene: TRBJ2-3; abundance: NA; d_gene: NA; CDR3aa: CASSLTPGSRTDTQYF; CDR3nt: TGTGCCAGCAGCCTTACTCCGGGATCTCGCACAGATACGCAGTATTTT
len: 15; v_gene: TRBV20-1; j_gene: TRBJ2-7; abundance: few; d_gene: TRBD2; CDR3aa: CSARDPASGNYEQYF; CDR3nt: TGCAGTGCTAGAGATCCAGCTAGCGGGAACTACGAGCAGTACTTC
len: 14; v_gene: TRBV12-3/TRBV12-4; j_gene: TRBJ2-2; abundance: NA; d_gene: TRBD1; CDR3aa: CASSFLTGKAELFF; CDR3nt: TGTGCCAGCAGTTTCCTGACAGGGAAGGCGGAGCTGTTTTTT
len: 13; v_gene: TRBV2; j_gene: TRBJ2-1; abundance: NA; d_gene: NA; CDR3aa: CASSDRNYNEQFF; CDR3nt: TGTGCCAGCAGTGACAGAAACTACAATGAGCAGTTCTTC
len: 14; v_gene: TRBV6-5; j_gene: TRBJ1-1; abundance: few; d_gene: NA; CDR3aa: CASTIRIGDTEAFF; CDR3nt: TGTGCCAGCACCATTAGGATAGGGGACACTGAAGCTTTCTTT
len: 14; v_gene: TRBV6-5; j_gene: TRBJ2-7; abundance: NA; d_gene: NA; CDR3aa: CASSYTGDSYEQYF; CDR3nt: TGTGCCAGCAGTTACACAGGAGACTCCTACGAGCAGTACTTC
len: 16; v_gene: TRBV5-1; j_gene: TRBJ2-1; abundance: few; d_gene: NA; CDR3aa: CASSIQGSSSYNEQFF; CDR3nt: TGCGCCAGCAGCATACAGGGATCGAGCTCCTACAATGAGCAGTTCTTC
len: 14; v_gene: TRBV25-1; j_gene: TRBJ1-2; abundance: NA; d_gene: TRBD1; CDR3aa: CASSEWTGNYGYTF; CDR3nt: TGTGCCAGCAGTGAATGGACAGGGAACTATGGCTACACCTTC
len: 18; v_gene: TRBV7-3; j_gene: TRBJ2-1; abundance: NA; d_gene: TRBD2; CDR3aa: CASSLTSSSAGGPGEQFF; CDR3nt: TGTGCCAGCAGCTTAACGTCCTCAAGTGCGGGGGGGCCCGGTGAGCAGTTCTTC
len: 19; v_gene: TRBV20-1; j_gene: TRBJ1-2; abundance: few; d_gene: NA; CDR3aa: CSARVNLVPGRGFNYGYTF; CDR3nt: TGCAGTGCTAGAGTGAATCTGGTTCCCGGCAGAGGCTTTAACTATGGCTACACCTTC
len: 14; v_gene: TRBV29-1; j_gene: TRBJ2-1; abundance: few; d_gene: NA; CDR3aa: CSVVRLTSYNEQFF; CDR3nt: TGCAGCGTCGTAAGGCTAACCTCATACAATGAGCAGTTCTTC
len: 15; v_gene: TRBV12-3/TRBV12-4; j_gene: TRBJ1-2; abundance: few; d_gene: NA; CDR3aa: CASSLQGPLNYGYTF; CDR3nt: TGTGCCAGCAGCCTACAGGGTCCCCTTAACTATGGCTACACCTTC
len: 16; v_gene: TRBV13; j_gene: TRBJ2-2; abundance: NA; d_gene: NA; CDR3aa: CASSVPGGKITGELFF; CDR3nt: TGTGCCAGCAGTGTCCCAGGGGGGAAGATCACCGGGGAGCTGTTTTTT
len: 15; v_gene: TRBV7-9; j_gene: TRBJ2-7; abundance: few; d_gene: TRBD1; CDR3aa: CASSSPRDRRYEQYF; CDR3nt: TGTGCCAGCAGCTCACCCCGGGACAGGCGGTACGAGCAGTACTTC
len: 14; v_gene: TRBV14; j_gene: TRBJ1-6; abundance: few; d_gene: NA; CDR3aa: CASSQTRGNSPLHF; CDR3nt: TGTGCCAGCAGCCAGACAAGGGGGAATTCACCCCTCCACTTT
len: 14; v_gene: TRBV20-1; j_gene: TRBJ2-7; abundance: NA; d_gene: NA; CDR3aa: CSVEGGTRPTKQYF; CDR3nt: TGCAGTGTCGAGGGGGGGACACGTCCTACGAAGCAGTACTTC
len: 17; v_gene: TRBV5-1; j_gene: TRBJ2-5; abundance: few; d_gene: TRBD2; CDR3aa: CASSFNGMRGGKETQYF; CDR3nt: TGCGCCAGCAGCTTTAATGGAATGCGGGGGGGCAAAGAGACCCAGTACTTC
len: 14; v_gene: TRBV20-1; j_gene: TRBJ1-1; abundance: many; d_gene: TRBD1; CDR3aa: CSASPGTGDTEAFF; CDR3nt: TGCAGTGCTAGTCCCGGGACAGGGGACACTGAAGCTTTCTTT
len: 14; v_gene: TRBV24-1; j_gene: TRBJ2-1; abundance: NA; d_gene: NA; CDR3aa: CATSDLRLPYEQFF; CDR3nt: TGTGCCACCAGTGATTTGCGGCTTCCTTATGAGCAGTTCTTC
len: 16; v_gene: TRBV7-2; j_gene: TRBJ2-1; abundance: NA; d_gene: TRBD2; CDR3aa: CASSLGSSGGVNEQFF; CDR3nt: TGTGCCAGCAGCTTAGGGTCTAGCGGGGGGGTAAATGAGCAGTTCTTC
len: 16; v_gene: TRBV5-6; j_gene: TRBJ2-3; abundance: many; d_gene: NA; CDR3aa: CASSLGRETSTDTQYF; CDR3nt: TGTGCCAGCAGCTTGGGCCGGGAAACTAGCACAGATACGCAGTATTTT